The text below deals with one T cell receptor (beta chain). The method was immunoSEQ multiplex PCR; TCRdb's version includes in-frame clones alone and lacks a portion of them. This table holds just under 20,000 clones, approximately 72% found once. This record belongs to a study of sequential checkpoint blockade in melanoma. Germline CDR1 SEHNR, CDR2 FQNEAQ (reference sequence). The CDR3 sequence is 16 residues long. V was clipped by 1 base and J by 3 bases, with 13 bases between them. Treatment of the sample: randomized to nivolumab then ipilimumab (arm A) or the reverse (arm B). This specimen consisted of CD8+ T cells sorted from blood (inferred from file names), obtained from a patient given nivolumab and ipilimumab in sequence. The TCR originated in a human donor with melanoma. The V and J genes are TRBV7-9 and TRBJ1-5; D might be TRBD1 (5 bases). The DNA of the CDR3 is TGTGCCAGCAGCTTAGGGCAGGGCTGGCACAATCAGCCCCAGCATTTT. Its protein product is CASSLGQGWHNQPQHF.